Each of the 9 T cell receptor beta chains below was sequenced from the same sample in a study of cytomegalovirus exposure and HLA in healthy donors. PCR was performed using 60 Vbeta and 13 Jbeta primers. Assay used: immunoSEQ multiplex PCR; TCRdb lists only in-frame clones, some missing. The table has roughly 100,000 clones, about 13% seen once. Input material: PBMCs. The receptors stem from a man aged 35 to 55 in good health and CMV-seropositive.

This clone turned up a few times. This chain links TRBV5-6 with TRBJ2-1; a weak D match, TRBD1 (5 bases). The CDR3 has 14 residues. From germline, CDR1 is SGHDT and CDR2 YYEEEE. Trimming left V 3 bases short and J 7 bases short, with 14 bases between. The CDR3 bases are TGTGCCAGCAGCTGGGGCCTCACCCGAAATGAGCAGTTCTTC. Its translation is CASSWGLTRNEQFF.

This clone was seen a handful of times. The chain employs TRBV28 and TRBJ2-7; a possible D gene is TRBD1 (6 bases). CDR3 length equals 15 residues. V lost 6 bases to trimming and J lost 1 base, with 16 bases between them. Germline-derived CDR1 and CDR2 are MDHEN and SYDVKM. The CDR3 region is CASSSADSGSYEQYF. The CDR3 DNA reads TGTGCCAGCAGCTCCGCGGACAGTGGGTCCTACGAGCAGTACTTC.

This clone turned up a few times. The chain combines TRBV19 with TRBJ2-7; 8 bases align to TRBD1. The V gene's germline CDR1 is LNHDA and CDR2 SQIVND (reference sequence). J lost 8 bases, V lost 4 bases, and 10 bases had no gene match. The CDR3 contains 14 residues. The DNA of the CDR3 is TGTGCCAGTAGTAATTCCGGGACAGGTCGGAAGCAGTACTTC. It codes for CASSNSGTGRKQYF.

This clone was seen a few times. This chain joins TRBV19 and TRBJ1-5; D call uncertain. Germline V gene lookup returns CDR1 LNHDA and CDR2 SQIVND (reference sequence). Between the trimmed V and J ends, which lost 4 bases and 9 bases, there was a span of 16 bases. This CDR3 region has 14 residues. CDR3 nucleotide sequence: TGTGCCAGTAGTAAGTTAGACACCGATCGGCCCCAGCATTTT. The encoded protein is CASSKLDTDRPQHF.

The chain uses TRBV29-1 and TRBJ2-5; tentatively, D is TRBD1 (5 bases). The DNA end favors TRBJ2-7, so the J call may be wrong. CDR3 length equals 13 residues. Germline V gene data show CDR1 as SQVTM and CDR2 as ANQGSEA. Written as DNA, the CDR3 is TGCAGCGTTGACCCTAGGGGCGACAACGAGCAGTACTTC. It encodes CSVDPRGDNEQYF.

V usage is TRBV9 and J usage is TRBJ2-7; perhaps TRBD2 as D (5 bases). There are 14 residues in the CDR3. Germline CDR1 reads SGDLS; CDR2 reads YYNGEE. V was cut by 2 bases and J by 1 base, with 10 bases left in between. This CDR3 is CASSVGSSSYEQYF. CDR3 bases: TGTGCCAGCAGCGTTGGGAGTTCATCCTACGAGCAGTACTTC.

There are a few counts of this clone. This chain joins TRBV4-1 and TRBJ2-1, with D perhaps TRBD2 (6 bases). Germline values: CDR1 MGHRA, CDR2 YSYEKL. There are 18 residues in the CDR3. The V gene lost 0 bases and the J gene lost 5 bases, with 20 bases spanning the gap. The DNA for the CDR3 is TGCGCCAGCAGCCAAGACGGAGCGGGTACCAACACACACAATGAGCAGTTCTTC. Translated: CASSQDGAGTNTHNEQFF.

The V call is TRBV6-1, the J call TRBJ1-2, with D possibly being TRBD1 (6 bases). This CDR3 contains 14 residues. Germline lookup yields CDR1 MNHNS and CDR2 SASEGT. Trimming removed 6 bases from V and 6 bases from J, with 17 bases in between. The CDR3 DNA reads as TGTGCCAGCAGGTTGGCCAGGGGTGGGGATGGCTACACCTTC. This sequence encodes CASRLARGGDGYTF.

This chain links TRBV11-2 with TRBJ1-3; 7 bases line up with TRBD1. With V trimmed by 5 bases and J by 0 bases, 10 bases remained unmatched. This CDR3 is 17 amino acids long. Germline lookup yields CDR1 SGHAT and CDR2 FQNNGV. The CDR3 reads CASSLRGASSSGNTIYF. The CDR3 coding sequence is TGTGCCAGCAGCCTCAGGGGGGCTTCTAGCTCTGGAAACACCATATATTTT. Looking up the rest from reference TRBV11-2 and TRBJ1-3 gives the full variable domain: EAGVAQSPRYKIIEKRQSVAFWCNPISGHATLYWYQQILGQGPKLLIQFQNNGVVDDSQLPKDRFSAERLKGVDSTLKIQPAKLEDSAVYLCASSLRGASSSGNTIYFGEGSWLTVV.